Listed below are T cell receptor beta chains from one sample, sequenced in a study of a mutant IDH1 vaccine in newly diagnosed glioma. Only in-frame clones appear in the TCRdb table, and some are missing; sequencing was by immunoSEQ multiplex PCR. The sample contains approximately 35,000 clones, roughly nine tenths of which appear only once. This specimen was PBMCs, taken from a glioma patient treated with radiotherapy, temozolomide or both. The receptors come from a middle-aged woman with glioma. CDR3s include the opening cysteine and the closing phenylalanine or tryptophan. D genes are given only for firm matches. Clone sizes are given selectively: once, few, many, or a class where the clone is expanded.

>TRBJ1-6|TRBV4-3|NA|NA
CASSQMGGGPGENSPLHF
TGCGCCAGCAGCCAGATGGGGGGGGGCCCCGGCGAGAATTCACCCCTCCACTTT
>TRBJ1-4|TRBV5-1|NA|NA
CASSLGAVNEKLFF
TGCGCCAGCAGCCTAGGGGCGGTAAATGAAAAACTGTTTTTT
>TRBJ1-1|TRBV5-1|NA|NA
CASSSALGNTEAFF
TGCGCCAGCAGCTCGGCACTTGGGAACACTGAAGCTTTCTTT
>TRBJ1-4|TRBV11-2|TRBD1|NA
CASSFGWGTGDEKLFF
TGTGCCAGCAGCTTCGGATGGGGGACAGGGGACGAAAAACTGTTTTTT
>TRBJ2-7|TRBV2|NA|NA
CASSFQVTREQYF
TGTGCCAGCAGCTTCCAGGTTACTCGCGAGCAGTACTTC
>TRBJ2-2|TRBV18|NA|NA
CASSPPGRGELFF
TGTGCCAGCTCACCTCCCGGACGGGGGGAGCTGTTTTTT
>TRBJ2-3|TRBV28|NA|once
CASSLAGAGRNTDTQYF
TGTGCCAGCAGTCTCGCTGGGGCGGGACGAAACACAGATACGCAGTATTTT
>TRBJ2-5|TRBV5-1|NA|NA
CASSSASGYQETQYF
TGCGCCAGCAGCTCGGCCTCCGGGTACCAAGAGACCCAGTACTTC
>TRBJ1-4|TRBV7-9|TRBD1|NA
CASSLGMAGGKEKLFF
TGTGCCAGCAGCTTAGGAATGGCAGGGGGCAAGGAAAAACTGTTTTTT
>TRBJ1-1|TRBV18|NA|NA
CASSPDGNTEAFF
TGTGCCAGCTCCCCCGACGGTAACACTGAAGCTTTCTTT
>TRBJ1-2|TRBV19|NA|NA
CASRLGNGYTF
TGTGCCAGTCGGTTGGGTAATGGCTACACCTTC
>TRBJ2-4|TRBV20-1|NA|once
CSARGRNIQYF
TGCAGTGCTAGGGGGCGAAACATTCAGTACTTC
>TRBJ2-1|TRBV7-2|NA|NA
CASSQLAGDYNEQFF
TGTGCCAGCAGCCAGCTAGCAGGGGACTACAATGAGCAGTTCTTC
>TRBJ1-2|TRBV5-1|NA|few
CASSLDGPNYTF
TGCGCCAGCAGCTTGGACGGACCAAACTACACCTTC
>TRBJ1-1|TRBV5-1|NA|NA
CASSLGQGRDAFF
TGCGCCAGCAGCTTGGGGCAGGGACGCGATGCTTTCTTT
>TRBJ2-4|TRBV2|NA|NA
CASSARLQIGNIQYF
TGTGCCAGCAGTGCGCGACTTCAAATCGGAAACATTCAGTACTTC
>TRBJ2-5|TRBV2|NA|once
CASSFRESGETQYF
TGTGCCAGCAGCTTCCGGGAGAGTGGAGAGACCCAGTACTTC
>TRBJ1-4|TRBV25-1|TRBD1|NA
CASSTRRGINEKLFF
TGTGCCAGCAGTACGCGCAGGGGGATTAATGAAAAACTGTTTTTT
>TRBJ2-1|TRBV28|NA|NA
CASARGNEQFF
TGTGCCAGCGCTCGGGGAAATGAGCAGTTCTTC
>TRBJ2-5|TRBV5-8|NA|once
CASSLRAPRAQYF
TGTGCCAGCAGCCTGCGGGCTCCCAGGGCCCAGTACTTC
>TRBJ2-1|TRBV18|TRBD2|NA
CASSLSGRASNEQFF
TGTGCCAGCTCGTTGAGCGGGAGGGCCAGCAATGAGCAGTTCTTC
>TRBJ1-5|TRBV2|TRBD1|NA
CASKDRENQPQHF
TGTGCCAGCAAGGACAGGGAAAATCAGCCCCAGCATTTT
>TRBJ1-2|TRBV4-2|TRBD1|NA
CASSHLDREWGYTF
TGTGCCAGCAGCCACCTCGACAGGGAATGGGGCTACACCTTC
>TRBJ1-5|TRBV30|NA|NA
CAWSGVGWSNQPQHF
TGTGCCTGGAGTGGCGTGGGTTGGAGCAATCAGCCCCAGCATTTT
>TRBJ1-1|TRBV5-4|NA|NA
CASSPWTEPNTEAFF
TGTGCCAGCAGCCCCTGGACGGAACCGAACACTGAAGCTTTCTTT
>TRBJ1-1|TRBV7-9|NA|NA
CASSPQVTGEAFF
TGTGCCAGCAGCCCCCAAGTCACTGGGGAAGCTTTCTTT